The clone carrying this T cell receptor (beta chain) was detected a few times. What it binds is not known. Treatment in this sample: over 15 received Ad26.COV2.S at low or high dose, single or two shots; several received placebo; per-sample allocation not given. Sampling occurred on day 63 after the first vaccine or placebo injection. This vaccine is an Ad26 vector that expresses the Wuhan-strain SARS-CoV-2 spike. This specimen belongs to a study of Ad26.COV2.S vaccination and SARS-CoV-2 variants. Study-wide results and caveats: The TCR-based breadth and depth measures might underestimate overall T cell responses. Vaccinees displayed broader spike-specific TCR repertoires than placebo recipients.

Sequencing was performed with immunoSEQ multiplex PCR; in TCRdb, only in-frame clones are kept and a portion is missing. The sample contains about 440,000 clones, 90% of which appear only once. The CDR3 totals 12 residues. The ends were cut back, 2 bases at V and 4 bases at J, with 3 bases in the middle. The germline V gene encodes CDR1 MNHNS and CDR2 SASEGT. The TCR was taken from a person aged 18 to 59 who received the Ad26.COV2.S COVID-19 vaccine or a placebo. J is TRBJ2-1 and V is TRBV6-1, with D unresolved. Sample: peripheral blood, taken in a trial of Ad26.COV2.S vaccine versus placebo. CDR3 in amino acids: CASSESYNEQFF. In DNA, the CDR3 is TGTGCCAGCAGTGAAAGTTACAATGAGCAGTTCTTC.